Here is one T cell receptor beta chain with its context. Its matching antigen is unknown. The record originates from a study of radiation and T cells in renal cell carcinoma. Treatment denoted: treatment-naive control, cytoreductive nephrectomy. Clear cell pathology was present in this patient's renal cell carcinoma. Profiling relied on immunoSEQ multiplex PCR, and the TCRdb table lists in-frame clones only, not all of them. This table has 10,000 to 12,000 clones, 58% appearing once. General study points: Tumor samples were small regions of around 0.92 g. Compared with controls, irradiated tumors showed greater TCR clonality. Dominant CDR3 motifs were more common in irradiated tumors than controls.

The ends were cut back, 6 bases at V and 0 bases at J, with 6 bases in the middle. Germline CDR1 is SGHNT and CDR2 is YENEEA. The CDR3 totals 13 residues. The TCR comes from a middle-aged man with renal cell carcinoma. Sample: tumor tissue, taken from a patient whose treatment was nephrectomy without radiotherapy. The chain couples TRBV11-3 to TRBJ2-1; D unclear. As DNA, the CDR3 is TGTGCCAGCAGACACGACTCCTACAATGAGCAGTTCTTC. Amino acids: CASRHDSYNEQFF. Full variable domain (outside the CDR3, taken from reference TRBV11-3 and TRBJ2-1): EAGVVQSPRYKIIEKKQPVAFWCNPISGHNTLYWYLQNLGQGPELLIRYENEEAVDDSQLPKDRFSAERLKGVDSTLKIQPAELGDSAVYLCASRHDSYNEQFFGPGTRLTVL.